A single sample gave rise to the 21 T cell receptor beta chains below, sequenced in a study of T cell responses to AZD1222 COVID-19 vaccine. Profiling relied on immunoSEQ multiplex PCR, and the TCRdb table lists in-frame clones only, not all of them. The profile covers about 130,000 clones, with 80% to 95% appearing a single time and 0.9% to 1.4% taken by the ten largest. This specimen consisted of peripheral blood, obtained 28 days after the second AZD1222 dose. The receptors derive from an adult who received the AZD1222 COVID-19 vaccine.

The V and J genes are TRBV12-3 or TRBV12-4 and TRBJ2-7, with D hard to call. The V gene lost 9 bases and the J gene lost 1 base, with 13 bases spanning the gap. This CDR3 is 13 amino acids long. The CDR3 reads CASPDSGSYEQYF. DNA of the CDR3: TGTGCCAGTCCTGACTCCGGTTCCTACGAGCAGTACTTC.

CDR3 DNA: TGTGCCAGCAGCCAACCAGGTGGGCTAGGAAACTATGGCTACACCTTC. It yields the protein CASSQPGGLGNYGYTF. The gene calls are TRBV5-5 and TRBJ1-2; no clear D. CDR1 and CDR2 (germline): SGHKS, YYEKEE (reference sequence). CDR3 length: 16 residues. V was pared by 4 bases and J by 2 bases, with 18 bases between.

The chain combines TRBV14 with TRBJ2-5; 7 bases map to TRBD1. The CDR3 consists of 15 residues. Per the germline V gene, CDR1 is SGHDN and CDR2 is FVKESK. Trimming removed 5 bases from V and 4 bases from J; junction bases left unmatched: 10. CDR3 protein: CASSLNRGFGETQYF. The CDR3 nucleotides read TGTGCCAGCAGCTTGAACAGGGGATTCGGAGAGACCCAGTACTTC.

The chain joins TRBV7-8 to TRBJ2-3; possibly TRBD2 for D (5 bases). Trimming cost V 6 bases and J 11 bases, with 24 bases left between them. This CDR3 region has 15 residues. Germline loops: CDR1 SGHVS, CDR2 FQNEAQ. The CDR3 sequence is CASSRLVRALEGQYF. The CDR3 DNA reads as TGTGCCAGCAGTCGATTGGTGCGGGCCCTTGAGGGGCAGTATTTT. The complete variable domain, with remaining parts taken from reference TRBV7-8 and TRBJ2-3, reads GAGVSQSPRYKVAKRGQDVALRCDPISGHVSLFWYQQALGQGPEFLTYFQNEAQLDKSGLPSDRFFAERPEGSVSTLKIQRTQQEDSAVYLCASSRLVRALEGQYFGPGTRLTVL.

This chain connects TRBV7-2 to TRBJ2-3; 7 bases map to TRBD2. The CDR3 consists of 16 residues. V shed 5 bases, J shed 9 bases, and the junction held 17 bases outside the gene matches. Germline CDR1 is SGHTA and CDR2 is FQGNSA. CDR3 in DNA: TGTGCCAGCAGCCTCGGCCTAAGCGGGGCATCAAGCACGCAGTATTTT. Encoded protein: CASSLGLSGASSTQYF.

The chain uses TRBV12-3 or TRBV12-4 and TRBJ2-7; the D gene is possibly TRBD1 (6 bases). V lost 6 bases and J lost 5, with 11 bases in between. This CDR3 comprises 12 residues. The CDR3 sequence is CASSPHRDEQYF. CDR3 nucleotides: TGTGCCAGCAGCCCCCACAGGGACGAGCAGTACTTC.

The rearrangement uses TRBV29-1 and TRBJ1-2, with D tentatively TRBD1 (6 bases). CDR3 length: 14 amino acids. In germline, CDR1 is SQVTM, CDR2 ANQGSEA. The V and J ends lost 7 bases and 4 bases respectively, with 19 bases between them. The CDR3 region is CSALAGGAGYGYTF. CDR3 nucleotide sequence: TGCAGCGCCCTGGCGGGGGGCGCAGGCTATGGCTACACCTTC. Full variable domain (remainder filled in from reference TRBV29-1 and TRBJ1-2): SAVISQKPSRDICQRGTSLTIQCQVDSQVTMMFWYRQQPGQSLTLIATANQGSEATYESGFVIDKFPISRPNLTFSTLTVSNMSPEDSSIYLCSALAGGAGYGYTFGSGTRLTVV.

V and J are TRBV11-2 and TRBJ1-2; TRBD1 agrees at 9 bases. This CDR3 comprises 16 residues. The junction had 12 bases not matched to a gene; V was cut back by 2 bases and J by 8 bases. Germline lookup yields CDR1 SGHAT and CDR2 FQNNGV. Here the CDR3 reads CASSLRGTGIGPGYTF. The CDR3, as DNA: TGTGCCAGCAGCTTAAGGGGGACAGGGATAGGGCCGGGCTACACCTTC.

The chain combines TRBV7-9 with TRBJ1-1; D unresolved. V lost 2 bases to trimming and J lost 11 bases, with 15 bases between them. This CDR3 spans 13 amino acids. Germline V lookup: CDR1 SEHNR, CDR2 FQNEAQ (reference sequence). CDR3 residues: CASSLYQGTGAFF. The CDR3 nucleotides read TGTGCCAGCAGCTTATATCAAGGCACGGGGGCTTTCTTT.

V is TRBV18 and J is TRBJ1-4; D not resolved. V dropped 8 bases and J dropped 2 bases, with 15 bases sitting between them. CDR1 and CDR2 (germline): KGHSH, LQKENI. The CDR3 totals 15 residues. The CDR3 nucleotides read TGTGCCAGCCTCCCCCGGCCGCTGACTAATGAAAAACTGTTTTTT. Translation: CASLPRPLTNEKLFF.

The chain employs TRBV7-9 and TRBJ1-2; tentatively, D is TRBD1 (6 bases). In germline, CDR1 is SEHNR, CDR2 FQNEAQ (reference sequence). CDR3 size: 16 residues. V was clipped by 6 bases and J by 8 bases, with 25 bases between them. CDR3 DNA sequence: TGTGCCAGCAGTCGGTCCGCCGGGCAGGGGTTCGGGGGCTACACCTTC. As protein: CASSRSAGQGFGGYTF.

In DNA form, the CDR3 reads TGTGCCAGCAGTTGGGTGGCAGGGAGTAATTCGCCCCAGCATTTT. Translation gives CASSWVAGSNSPQHF. The V gene is TRBV6-5, the J gene TRBJ1-5; D possibly corresponds to TRBD1 (5 bases). V shed 4 bases and J shed 9 bases, with 19 bases lying between them. The CDR3 extends over 15 amino acids. CDR1 is MNHEY, CDR2 SVGAGI, per germline.

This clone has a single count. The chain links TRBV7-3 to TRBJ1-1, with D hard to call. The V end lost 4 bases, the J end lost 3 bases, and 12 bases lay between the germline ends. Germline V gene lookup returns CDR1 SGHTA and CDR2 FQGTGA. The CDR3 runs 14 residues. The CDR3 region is CASSYSTLHTEAFF. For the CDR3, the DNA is TGTGCCAGCAGCTATTCGACATTACACACTGAAGCTTTCTTT.

CDR3: CASRTAGGNSPLHF. In DNA, the CDR3 is TGCGCCAGCCGGACGGCCGGCGGTAATTCACCCCTCCACTTT. The gene calls are TRBV5-1 and TRBJ1-6; D ambiguous. The CDR3 has 14 residues. With 7 bases removed from V and 6 bases from J, the gap between germline ends came to 14 bases. Germline CDR1 SGHRS, CDR2 YFSETQ.

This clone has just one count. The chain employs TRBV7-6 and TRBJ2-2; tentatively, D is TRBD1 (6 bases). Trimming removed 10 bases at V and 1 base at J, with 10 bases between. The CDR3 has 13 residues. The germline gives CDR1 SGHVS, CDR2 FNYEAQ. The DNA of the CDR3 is TGTGCCACCGCGACAGGGAACACCGGGGAGCTGTTTTTT. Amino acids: CATATGNTGELFF.

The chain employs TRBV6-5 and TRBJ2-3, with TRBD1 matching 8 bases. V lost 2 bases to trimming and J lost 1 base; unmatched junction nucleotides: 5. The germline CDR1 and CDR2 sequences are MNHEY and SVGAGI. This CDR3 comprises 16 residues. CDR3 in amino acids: CASSYRGTGRTDTQYF. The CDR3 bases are TGTGCCAGCAGTTACAGGGGGACAGGACGCACAGATACGCAGTATTTT.

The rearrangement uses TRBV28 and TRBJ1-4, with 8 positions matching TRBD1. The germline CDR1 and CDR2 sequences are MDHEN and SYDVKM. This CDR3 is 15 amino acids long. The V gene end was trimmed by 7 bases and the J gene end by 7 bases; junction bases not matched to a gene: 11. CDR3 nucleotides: TGTGCCAGCACCAGAACAGGGGGAGGGGTTGAAAAACTGTTTTTT. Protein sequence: CASTRTGGGVEKLFF.

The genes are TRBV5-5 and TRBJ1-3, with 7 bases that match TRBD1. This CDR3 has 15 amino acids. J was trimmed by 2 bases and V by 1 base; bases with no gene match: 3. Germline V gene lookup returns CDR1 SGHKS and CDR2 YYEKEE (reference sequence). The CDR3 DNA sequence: TGTGCCAGCAGCTTGCCAGGGGGTACTGGAAACACCATATATTTT. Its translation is CASSLPGGTGNTIYF.

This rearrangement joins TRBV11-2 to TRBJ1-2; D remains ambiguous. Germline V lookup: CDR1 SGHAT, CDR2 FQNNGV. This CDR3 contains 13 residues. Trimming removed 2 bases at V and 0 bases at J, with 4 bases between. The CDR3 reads CASSLYANYGYTF. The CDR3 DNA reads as TGTGCCAGCAGCTTATATGCTAACTATGGCTACACCTTC.

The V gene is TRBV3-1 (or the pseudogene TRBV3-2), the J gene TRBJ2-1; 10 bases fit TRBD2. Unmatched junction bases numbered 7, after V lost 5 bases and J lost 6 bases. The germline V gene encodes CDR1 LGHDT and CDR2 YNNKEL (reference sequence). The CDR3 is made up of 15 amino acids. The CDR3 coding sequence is TGTGCCAGCAGCTCTCTGAGCGGGGGGGCCAATGAGCAGTTCTTC. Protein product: CASSSLSGGANEQFF.

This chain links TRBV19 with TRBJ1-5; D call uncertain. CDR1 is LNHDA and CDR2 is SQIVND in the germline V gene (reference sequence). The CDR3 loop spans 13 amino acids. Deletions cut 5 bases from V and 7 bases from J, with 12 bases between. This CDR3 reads CASSVPLGQPQHF. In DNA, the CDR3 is TGTGCCAGTAGTGTGCCTTTGGGACAGCCCCAGCATTTT.